A single sample is the source of the 28 T cell receptor beta chains below, sequenced in a study of T cell responses to AZD1222 COVID-19 vaccine. Clones were read by immunoSEQ multiplex PCR, and TCRdb kept only the in-frame ones, dropping some. The repertoire holds approximately 100,000 clones, with about 85% as singletons. The sample was peripheral blood, taken 28 days after the second AZD1222 dose. The receptors stem from an adult who received the AZD1222 COVID-19 vaccine.

This sequence joins TRBV6-2 or TRBV6-3 and TRBJ2-3; D may be TRBD1 or TRBD2 (5 bases each). V was pared by 0 bases and J by 1 base, with 8 bases between. The CDR3 contains 15 residues. Per germline, CDR1 MNHEY and CDR2 SVGEGT. The CDR3 DNA reads as TGTGCCAGCAGTTACTCGGGGGTTGGCACAGATACGCAGTATTTT. Encoded protein: CASSYSGVGTDTQYF.

This clone was detected once. The chain is built from TRBV14 and TRBJ1-1, with 8 bases aligning to TRBD1. With 8 bases clipped from V and 7 bases from J, the junction kept 6 bases outside the gene matches. Looked up from germline, CDR1 is SGHDN and CDR2 is FVKESK. This CDR3 is 12 amino acids long. The CDR3 DNA follows: TGTGCCAGCGGACAGGGTTTCCTTGAAGCTTTCTTT. It is translated as CASGQGFLEAFF.

This chain links TRBV5-1 with TRBJ1-1, with D possibly being TRBD1 (6 bases). Germline loops: CDR1 SGHRS, CDR2 YFSETQ. The V and J ends lost 1 base and 5 bases respectively, with 9 bases between them. This CDR3 is built from 13 residues. As DNA, the CDR3 is TGCGCCAGCAGCTTGTCAGGGGTGACTGAAGCTTTCTTT. It specifies CASSLSGVTEAFF.

This sequence joins TRBV10-3 and TRBJ2-7, with 8 nucleotides matching TRBD2. CDR3 length: 12 residues. Germline V lookup: CDR1 ENHRY, CDR2 SYGVKD. With 8 bases clipped from V and 5 bases from J, the junction kept 5 bases outside the gene matches. The CDR3 loop reads CAIASGSDEQYF. The CDR3 DNA is TGTGCCATCGCCAGCGGGAGCGACGAGCAGTACTTC.

This rearrangement joins TRBV9 to TRBJ1-1; D unclear. V was clipped by 0 bases and J by 5 bases, with 17 bases between them. This CDR3 has 16 residues. Looked up from germline, CDR1 is SGDLS and CDR2 is YYNGEE. The CDR3 sequence: CASSVDSWGAATEAFF. Here the CDR3 DNA reads TGTGCCAGCAGCGTAGATAGTTGGGGAGCGGCGACTGAAGCTTTCTTT.

The chain has TRBV18 and TRBJ1-1; the D is unclear. The V and J ends lost 6 bases and 1 base respectively, with 9 bases between them. The CDR3 has 13 residues. The germline gives CDR1 KGHSH, CDR2 LQKENI. The CDR3 DNA reads as TGTGCCAGCTCGGGAGACTCGAACACTGAAGCTTTCTTT. It is translated as CASSGDSNTEAFF.

This chain connects TRBV28 to TRBJ1-3; no clear D gene. V shed 6 bases and J shed 0 bases, with 18 bases lying between them. The CDR3 is 17 residues long. Per the germline V gene, CDR1 is MDHEN and CDR2 is SYDVKM. The CDR3 sequence: CASSTEIFTSSGNTIYF. CDR3 DNA: TGTGCCAGCAGCACAGAGATTTTCACTAGCTCTGGAAACACCATATATTTT.

This chain joins TRBV30 and TRBJ1-4, with D unresolved. Trimming removed 5 bases at V and 8 bases at J, with 12 bases between. Germline lookup yields CDR1 GTSNPN and CDR2 SVGIG (reference sequence). CDR3 length: 12 amino acids. In nucleotides, the CDR3 is TGTGCCTGGGAGGTCAAACGGGAAAAACTGTTTTTT. Its translation: CAWEVKREKLFF. Full variable domain (remainder filled in from reference TRBV30 and TRBJ1-4): SQTIHQWPATLVQPVGSPLSLECTVEGTSNPNLYWYRQAAGRGLQLLFYSVGIGQISSEVPQNLSASRPQDRQFILSSKKLLLSDSGFYLCAWEVKREKLFFGSGTQLSVL.

The chain recombines TRBV7-9 with TRBJ1-4; no firm D call. Trimming pared 5 bases from V and 3 bases from J, leaving 13 bases between. Germline V gene data show CDR1 as SEHNR and CDR2 as FQNEAQ (reference sequence). This CDR3 is 15 amino acids long. CDR3 amino acids: CASSQFTHSNEKLFF. The CDR3 DNA reads as TGTGCCAGCAGCCAGTTTACCCACTCTAATGAAAAACTGTTTTTT. The whole variable domain, filled in from reference TRBV7-9 and TRBJ1-4, reads DTGVSQNPRHKITKRGQNVTFRCDPISEHNRLYWYRQTLGQGPEFLTYFQNEAQLEKSRLLSDRFSAERPKGSFSTLEIQRTEQGDSAMYLCASSQFTHSNEKLFFGSGTQLSVL.

This clone has only a few counts. The V gene is TRBV6-1, the J gene TRBJ2-7; 12 bases map to TRBD2. The CDR3 covers 18 residues. The germline V gene has CDR1 MNHNS and CDR2 SASEGT. V gave up 4 bases and J gave up 2 bases; unmatched junction bases: 12. The CDR3, as DNA: TGTGCCAGCAGTGCGGGGACGACTAGCGGGAGTAGGGCCTACGAGCAGTACTTC. Its translation: CASSAGTTSGSRAYEQYF.

V gene TRBV27 combines with J gene TRBJ1-3; D gene ambiguous. CDR1 is MNHEY and CDR2 is SMNVEV in the germline V gene (reference sequence). The V end was cut by 1 base, the J end by 0 bases, with 10 bases between. The CDR3 has 16 residues. This CDR3 reads CASSLYGFSSGNTIYF. The CDR3 nucleotides read TGTGCCAGCAGTTTATACGGCTTCAGCTCTGGAAACACCATATATTTT.

The J gene is TRBJ1-2, the V gene TRBV7-9; TRBD1 aligns across 11 bases. Unmatched junction bases numbered 9, after V lost 5 bases and J lost 7 bases. Germline V gives CDR1 SEHNR, CDR2 FQNEAQ (reference sequence). The CDR3 totals 15 residues. The DNA of the CDR3 is TGTGCCAGCAGCCTATCGGACAGGGGGCTTTCTGGCTACACCTTC. This gives the protein CASSLSDRGLSGYTF.

The chain is built from TRBV28 and TRBJ1-2; TRBD1 matches 7 bases. V trimming: 6 bases; J trimming: 4 bases; junction bases outside the gene matches: 5. Germline assignment: CDR1 MDHEN and CDR2 SYDVKM. The CDR3 runs to 13 residues. The CDR3 bases are TGTGCCAGCAGACGGGGACAGCGCTATGGCTACACCTTC. Its protein product is CASRRGQRYGYTF.

The chain couples TRBV9 to TRBJ2-1; D is undetermined. In germline, CDR1 is SGDLS, CDR2 YYNGEE. V lost 0 bases to trimming and J lost 3 bases, with 16 bases between them. This CDR3 contains 17 residues. This CDR3 is CASSVATTQSYYNEQFF. CDR3 in DNA: TGTGCCAGCAGCGTAGCTACTACTCAGTCGTACTACAATGAGCAGTTCTTC.

V usage is TRBV9 and J usage is TRBJ2-7; TRBD2 matches at 8 bases. The ends lost 0 bases at V and 2 bases at J; junction bases unmatched: 1. Germline values: CDR1 SGDLS, CDR2 YYNGEE. This CDR3 spans 14 amino acids. CDR3 bases: TGTGCCAGCAGCGTAGCGGGAGGGCCCTACGAGCAGTACTTC. Its protein product is CASSVAGGPYEQYF.

This clone has a single count. This chain joins TRBV6-2 or TRBV6-3 and TRBJ2-2, with 8 bases aligning to TRBD1. CDR1 and CDR2 (germline): MNHEY, SVGEGT. After removal of 2 bases from V and 9 bases from J, the junction contained 8 bases not matched to a gene. The CDR3 is 15 amino acids. This chain's CDR3 is CASSYNIDRGRELFF. CDR3 nucleotides: TGTGCCAGCAGTTACAACATCGACAGGGGCAGGGAGCTGTTTTTT.

The rearrangement uses TRBV27 and TRBJ2-1; the match to TRBD2 covers 11 bases. The germline V gene has CDR1 MNHEY and CDR2 SMNVEV (reference sequence). CDR3 length: 18 amino acids. V lost 2 bases and J lost 6; bases outside the gene matches: 12. CDR3 loop: CASSLRTSGFSLPNEQFF. CDR3 nucleotide sequence: TGTGCCAGCAGTTTAAGGACTAGCGGGTTTTCTCTTCCCAATGAGCAGTTCTTC.

The chain couples TRBV5-4 to TRBJ2-5; a possible D gene is TRBD1 (5 bases). The CDR3 loop spans 14 amino acids. Germline values: CDR1 SGHNT, CDR2 YYREEE (reference sequence). With 0 bases removed from V and 3 bases from J, the gap between germline ends came to 9 bases. CDR3 amino acids: CASSLGQIKETQYF. CDR3 sequence (DNA): TGTGCCAGCAGCTTGGGACAGATAAAAGAGACCCAGTACTTC.

The chain uses TRBV2 and TRBJ1-5, with D uncertain. Germline V gene sequence: CDR1 SNHLY, CDR2 FYNNEI. V was cut by 2 bases and J by 9 bases, with 14 bases left in between. The CDR3 extends over 14 amino acids. The CDR3 DNA is TGTGCCAGCAGTGAACGGGGAGGAATCAGGCCCCAGCATTTT. It encodes CASSERGGIRPQHF.

Only one count was recorded for this clone. The genes are TRBV5-1 and TRBJ2-4; 9 bases fit TRBD1. CDR1 and CDR2 from the germline V gene are SGHRS and YFSETQ. The CDR3 extends over 16 amino acids. V was pared by 2 bases and J by 0 bases, with 3 bases of the junction left unmatched. The chain's CDR3 is CASSFLQGAAKNIQYF. The CDR3 nucleotides are TGCGCCAGCAGCTTTCTACAGGGGGCAGCCAAAAACATTCAGTACTTC.

The genes are TRBV29-1 and TRBJ1-2; 7 nucleotides agree with TRBD1. The CDR3 length is 11 residues. Germline lookup yields CDR1 SQVTM and CDR2 ANQGSEA. V shed 7 bases and J 4 bases; nucleotides not matched to a gene: 3. CDR3 in DNA: TGCAGCGGCGGACAGGCCTATGGCTACACCTTC. Encoded protein: CSGGQAYGYTF.

The chain links TRBV19 to TRBJ1-2; 8 nucleotides match TRBD1. Trimming cost V 2 bases and J 0 bases; bases outside gene matches: 8. Per the germline V gene, CDR1 is LNHDA and CDR2 is SQIVND (reference sequence). The length of the CDR3 is 17 residues. CDR3 in DNA: TGTGCCAGTAGTATATCCTATCAGGGGGCGACTAACTATGGCTACACCTTC. It translates to CASSISYQGATNYGYTF.

The chain joins TRBV24-1 to TRBJ2-7; 12 bases fit TRBD1. The J segment lost 3 bases and the V segment lost 2 bases, leaving 13 bases of the junction unmatched. Germline CDR1 is KGHDR and CDR2 is SFDVKD. The CDR3 consists of 19 residues. CDR3 nucleotides: TGTGCCACCAGTGATTACGAAACCCGGGACAGGGGGCGGAACTACGAGCAGTACTTC. Protein sequence: CATSDYETRDRGRNYEQYF.

The chain uses TRBV15 and TRBJ2-5; D might be TRBD1 (5 bases). The CDR3 is 15 residues long. Germline V gene sequence: CDR1 LNHNV, CDR2 YYDKDF (reference sequence). Trimming cost V 5 bases and J 0 bases, with 13 bases left between them. CDR3 in DNA: TGTGCCACCAGCCCGGACATAGGGTACCAAGAGACCCAGTACTTC. Encoded protein: CATSPDIGYQETQYF.

The chain joins TRBV7-6 to TRBJ2-7; 8 nucleotides agree with TRBD2. Germline loops: CDR1 SGHVS, CDR2 FNYEAQ. There are 15 residues in the CDR3. Trimming took 1 base from V and 4 from J; bases not matched to a gene: 6. The CDR3 reads CASSLEASGPYEQYF. The CDR3 DNA follows: TGTGCCAGCAGCTTAGAGGCTAGCGGGCCATACGAGCAGTACTTC.

The chain couples TRBV10-2 to TRBJ1-6; perhaps TRBD1 as D (5 bases). The germline V gene has CDR1 WSHSY and CDR2 SAAADI. V lost 2 bases and J 14 bases, leaving 19 bases between the germline ends. The CDR3 contains 15 residues. CDR3 coding DNA: TGCGCCAGCAGTGAGAACGGGGACCGACTTACTACCCTCCACTTT. Translated: CASSENGDRLTTLHF.

V gene TRBV2 combines with J gene TRBJ1-5; maybe TRBD1 (5 bases). V was pared by 5 bases and J by 1 base, with 12 bases between. CDR1 SNHLY and CDR2 FYNNEI come from the germline V gene. The CDR3 is 15 residues long. The CDR3 nucleotides are TGTGCCAGCAGTACGAGGCAGGGAAGCAATCAGCCCCAGCATTTT. It is translated as CASSTRQGSNQPQHF.

Worth noting for this clone: Mismatch with germline at one junction end may stem from a read error. V and J are TRBV6-2 or TRBV6-3 and TRBJ2-3; D remains unclear. The CDR3 totals 14 residues. Germline V CDR1 and CDR2: MNHEY, SVGEGT. CDR3 nucleotide sequence: TGTGCCAGCAATTACTCGCGTCGCACAGATACGCAGTATTTT. It encodes CASNYSRRTDTQYF.